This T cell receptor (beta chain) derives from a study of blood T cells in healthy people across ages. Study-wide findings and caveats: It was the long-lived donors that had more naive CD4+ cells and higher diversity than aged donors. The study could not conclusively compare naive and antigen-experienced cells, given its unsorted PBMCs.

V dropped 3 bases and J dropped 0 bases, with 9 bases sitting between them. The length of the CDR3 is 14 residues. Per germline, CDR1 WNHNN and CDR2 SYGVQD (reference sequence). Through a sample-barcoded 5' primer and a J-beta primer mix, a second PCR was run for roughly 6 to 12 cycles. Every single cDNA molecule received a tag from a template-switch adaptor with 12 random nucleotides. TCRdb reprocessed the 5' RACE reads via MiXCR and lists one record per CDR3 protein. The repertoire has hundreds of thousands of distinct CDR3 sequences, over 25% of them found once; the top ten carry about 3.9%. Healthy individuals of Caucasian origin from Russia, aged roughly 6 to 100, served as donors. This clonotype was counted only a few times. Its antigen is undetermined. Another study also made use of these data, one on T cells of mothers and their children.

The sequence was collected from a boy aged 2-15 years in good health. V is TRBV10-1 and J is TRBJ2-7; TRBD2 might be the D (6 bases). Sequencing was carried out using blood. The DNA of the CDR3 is TGCGCCAGCAGTGACCGGGGGAGCTCCTACGAGCAGTACTTC. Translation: CASSDRGSSYEQYF.